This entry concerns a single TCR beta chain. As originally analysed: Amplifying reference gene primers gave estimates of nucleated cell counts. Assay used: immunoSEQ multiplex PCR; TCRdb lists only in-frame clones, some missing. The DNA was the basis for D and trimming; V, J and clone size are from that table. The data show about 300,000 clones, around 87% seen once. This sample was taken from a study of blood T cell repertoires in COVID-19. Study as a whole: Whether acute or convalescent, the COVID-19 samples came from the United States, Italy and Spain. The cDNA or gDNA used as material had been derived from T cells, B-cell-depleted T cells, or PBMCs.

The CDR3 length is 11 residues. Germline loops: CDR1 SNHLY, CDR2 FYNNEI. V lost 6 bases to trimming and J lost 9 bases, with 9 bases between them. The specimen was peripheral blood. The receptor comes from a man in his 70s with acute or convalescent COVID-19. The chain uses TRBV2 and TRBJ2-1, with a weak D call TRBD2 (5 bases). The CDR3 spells CASRLEGEQFF. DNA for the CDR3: TGTGCCAGCAGACTAGAGGGTGAGCAGTTCTTC.